This T cell receptor beta chain appears in the sequencing data of a study of blood T cell repertoires in COVID-19. Study-wide background: Sites across the United States, Italy and Spain contributed samples from acute and convalescent COVID-19. In each case, the material was cDNA or gDNA derived from T cells, B-cell-depleted T cells, or PBMCs.

Trimming pared 1 base from V and 7 bases from J, leaving 11 bases between. The CDR3 contains 14 residues. The germline V gene encodes CDR1 LNHNV and CDR2 YYDKDF (reference sequence). Per the authors' pipeline: Using reference gene primer amplification, nucleated cell counts were estimated. The method was immunoSEQ multiplex PCR; TCRdb's version includes in-frame clones alone and lacks a portion of them. That table is the source of V, J and clone size, and D and trimming were worked out from the DNA. Seen here are 150,000 or so clones, about 85% observed once, and the top ten hold under 4%. This sequence was found in a human donor with acute or convalescent COVID-19. The donor label of this sample is uncertain. This sequence joins TRBV15 and TRBJ1-3, with D possibly being TRBD1 (6 bases). Source material: peripheral blood. CDR3 DNA: TGTGCCACCAGCAGAGGCCACAGGGATAACACCATATATTTT. This translates into CATSRGHRDNTIYF.